One and the same sample provided the 3 T cell receptor beta chains below, sequenced in a study of blood T cell repertoires in COVID-19. Only in-frame clones appear in the TCRdb table, and some are missing; sequencing was by immunoSEQ multiplex PCR. In the table there are 150,000 to 200,000 clones, approximately 90% of which are singletons. The sample comprised peripheral blood. Receptors originate from an elderly woman in a cohort sampled during active or convalescent COVID-19.

The V gene is TRBV7-2, the J gene TRBJ2-1; tentatively, D is TRBD2 (6 bases). Trimming removed 10 bases from V and 0 bases from J, with 25 bases in between. The germline V gene has CDR1 SGHTA and CDR2 FQGNSA. The CDR3 length is 18 residues. The CDR3 DNA sequence: TGTGCCACCCAAGGACCCGGGGCCGGGACTTCCTCCTACAATGAGCAGTTCTTC. It yields the protein CATQGPGAGTSSYNEQFF.

V is TRBV19 and J is TRBJ1-5, with 9 bases fitting TRBD1. Per germline, CDR1 LNHDA and CDR2 SQIVND (reference sequence). After removal of 4 bases from V and 7 bases from J, the junction contained 8 bases not matched to a gene. This CDR3 has 15 residues. CDR3 DNA sequence: TGTGCCAGTAGTACCCGAACAGGGGGCAGACAGCCCCAGCATTTT. Encoded protein: CASSTRTGGRQPQHF.

The J gene is TRBJ2-7, the V gene TRBV5-1; D possibly corresponds to TRBD1 (6 bases). Trimming pared 5 bases from V and 6 bases from J, leaving 15 bases between. The CDR3 consists of 13 residues. From germline, CDR1 is SGHRS and CDR2 YFSETQ. For the CDR3, the DNA is TGCGCCAGCAGGGACAGCTCTATCTCCGAGCAGTACTTC. It encodes CASRDSSISEQYF.